This T cell receptor beta chain was captured by sequencing in a study of blood T cells in healthy people across ages. Through a sample-barcoded 5' primer and a J-beta primer mix, a second PCR was run for roughly 7 to 11 cycles. MiXCR, run by TCRdb on the 5' RACE reads, gives a single entry per CDR3 protein. The table lists around 1,600,000 distinct CDR3 sequences, approximately 43% of them singletons. The sequencing sample was made of blood. The clonotype comes from a woman under 30 in good health.

The CDR3 protein is CATSRVAAGGPGEQYF. The CDR3 nucleotides read TGTGCCACCAGCAGAGTCGCAGCGGGAGGGCCCGGCGAGCAGTACTTC. The rearrangement uses TRBV15 and TRBJ2-5; 10 bases match TRBD2. The last part of the DNA fits TRBJ2-7 better; the J call may be wrong. Germline-derived CDR1 and CDR2 are LNHNV and YYDKDF (reference sequence). The CDR3 length is 16 residues.